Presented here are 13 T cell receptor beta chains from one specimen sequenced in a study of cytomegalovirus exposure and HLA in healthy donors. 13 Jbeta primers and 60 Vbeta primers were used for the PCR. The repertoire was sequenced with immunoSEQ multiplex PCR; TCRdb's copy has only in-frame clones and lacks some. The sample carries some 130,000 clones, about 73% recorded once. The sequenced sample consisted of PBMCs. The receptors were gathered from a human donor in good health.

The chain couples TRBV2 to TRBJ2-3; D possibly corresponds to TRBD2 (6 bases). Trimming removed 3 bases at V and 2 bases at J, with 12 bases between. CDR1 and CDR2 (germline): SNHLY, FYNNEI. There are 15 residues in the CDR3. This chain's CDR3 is CASSEQGGPTDTQYF. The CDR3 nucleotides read TGTGCCAGCAGTGAGCAGGGAGGTCCCACAGATACGCAGTATTTT.

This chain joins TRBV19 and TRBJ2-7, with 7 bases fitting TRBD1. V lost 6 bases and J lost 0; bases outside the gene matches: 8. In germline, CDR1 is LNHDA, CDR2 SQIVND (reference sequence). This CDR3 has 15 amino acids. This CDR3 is CASRTGQAHSYEQYF. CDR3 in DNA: TGTGCCAGTAGAACCGGACAGGCTCACTCCTACGAGCAGTACTTC.

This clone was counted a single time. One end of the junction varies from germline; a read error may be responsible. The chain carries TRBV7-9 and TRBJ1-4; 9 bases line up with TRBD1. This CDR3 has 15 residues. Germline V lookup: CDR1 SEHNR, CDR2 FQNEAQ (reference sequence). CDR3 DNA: TGTTCCAGCAGCGTACCGGGACAGGGAAGTGAAAAACTGTTTTTT. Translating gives CSSSVPGQGSEKLFF.

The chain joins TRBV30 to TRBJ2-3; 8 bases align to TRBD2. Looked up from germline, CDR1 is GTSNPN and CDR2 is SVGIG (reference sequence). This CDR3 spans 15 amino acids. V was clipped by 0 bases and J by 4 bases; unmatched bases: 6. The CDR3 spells CAWSVSSGGADTQYF. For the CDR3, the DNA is TGTGCCTGGAGTGTGTCAAGCGGGGGAGCAGATACGCAGTATTTT.

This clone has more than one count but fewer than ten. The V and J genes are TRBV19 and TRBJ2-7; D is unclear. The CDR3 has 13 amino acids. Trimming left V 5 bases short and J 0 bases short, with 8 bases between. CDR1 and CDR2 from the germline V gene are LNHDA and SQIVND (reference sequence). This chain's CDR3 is CASSVRISYEQYF. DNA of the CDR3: TGTGCCAGTAGTGTGCGGATCTCCTACGAGCAGTACTTC. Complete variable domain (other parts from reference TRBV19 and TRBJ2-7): DGGITQSPKYLFRKEGQNVTLSCEQNLNHDAMYWYRQDPGQGLRLIYYSQIVNDFQKGDIAEGYSVSREKKESFPLTVTSAQKNPTAFYLCASSVRISYEQYFGPGTRLTVT.

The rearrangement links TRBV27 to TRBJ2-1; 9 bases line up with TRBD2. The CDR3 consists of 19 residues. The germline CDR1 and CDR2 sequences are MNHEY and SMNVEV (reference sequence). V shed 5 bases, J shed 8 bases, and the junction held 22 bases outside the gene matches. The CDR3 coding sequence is TGTGCCAGCAGTCCCCGGGGTAGCGGGGGCCTTGAGTCCGGGCATGAGCAGTTCTTC. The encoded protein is CASSPRGSGGLESGHEQFF.

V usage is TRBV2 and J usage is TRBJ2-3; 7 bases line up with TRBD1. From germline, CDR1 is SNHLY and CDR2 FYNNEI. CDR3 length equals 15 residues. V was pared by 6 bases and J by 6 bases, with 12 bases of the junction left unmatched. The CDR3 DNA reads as TGTGCCAGCAGGAGACAGGGTTTAGGGCGGGATACGCAGTATTTT. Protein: CASRRQGLGRDTQYF.

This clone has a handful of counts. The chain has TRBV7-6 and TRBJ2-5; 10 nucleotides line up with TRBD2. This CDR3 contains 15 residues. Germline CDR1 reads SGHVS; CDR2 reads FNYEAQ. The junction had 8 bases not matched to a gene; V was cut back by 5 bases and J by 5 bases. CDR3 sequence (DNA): TGTGCCAGCAGCAGTAGCGGGGGGATCCCGGAGACCCAGTACTTC. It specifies CASSSSGGIPETQYF.

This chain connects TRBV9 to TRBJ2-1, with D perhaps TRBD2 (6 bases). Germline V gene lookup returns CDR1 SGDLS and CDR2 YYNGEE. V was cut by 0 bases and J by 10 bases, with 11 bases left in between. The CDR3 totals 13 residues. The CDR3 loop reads CASSVVFGGEQFF. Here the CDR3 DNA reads TGTGCCAGCAGCGTAGTATTCGGGGGAGAGCAGTTCTTC.

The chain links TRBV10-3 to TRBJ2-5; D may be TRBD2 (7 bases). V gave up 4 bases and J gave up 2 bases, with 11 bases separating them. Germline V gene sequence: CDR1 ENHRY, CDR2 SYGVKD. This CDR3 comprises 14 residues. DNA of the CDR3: TGTGCCATCAGTGGGGGGGGCTCTCAAGAGACCCAGTACTTC. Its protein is CAISGGGSQETQYF.

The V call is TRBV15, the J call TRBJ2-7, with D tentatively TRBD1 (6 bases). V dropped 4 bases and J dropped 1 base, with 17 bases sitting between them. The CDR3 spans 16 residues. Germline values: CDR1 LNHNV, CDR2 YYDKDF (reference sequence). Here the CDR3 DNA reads TGTGCCACCAGCATAATGCCTTGGCAGGGGTCCTACGAGCAGTACTTC. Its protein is CATSIMPWQGSYEQYF. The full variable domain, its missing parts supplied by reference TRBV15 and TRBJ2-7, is DAMVIQNPRYQVTQFGKPVTLSCSQTLNHNVMYWYQQKSSQAPKLLFHYYDKDFNNEADTPDNFQSRRPNTSFCFLDIRSPGLGDTAMYLCATSIMPWQGSYEQYFGPGTRLTVT.

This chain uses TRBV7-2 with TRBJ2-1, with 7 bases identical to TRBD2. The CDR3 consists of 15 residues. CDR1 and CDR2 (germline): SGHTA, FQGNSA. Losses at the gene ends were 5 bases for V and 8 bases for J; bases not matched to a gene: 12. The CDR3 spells CASSGGERGVHEQFF. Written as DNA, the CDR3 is TGTGCCAGCAGCGGAGGGGAGCGGGGTGTTCATGAGCAGTTCTTC.

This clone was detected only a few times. CDR3: CATSRNKQGSGETQYF. The CDR3 DNA reads as TGTGCCACCAGCAGAAATAAACAGGGGTCCGGTGAGACCCAGTACTTC. J is TRBJ2-5 and V is TRBV15; 7 positions match TRBD1. J was trimmed by 5 bases and V by 2 bases; bases with no gene match: 11. The CDR3 covers 16 residues. The germline V gene has CDR1 LNHNV and CDR2 YYDKDF (reference sequence). Combining the CDR3 with reference TRBV15 and TRBJ2-5 gives the whole variable domain DAMVIQNPRYQVTQFGKPVTLSCSQTLNHNVMYWYQQKSSQAPKLLFHYYDKDFNNEADTPDNFQSRRPNTSFCFLDIRSPGLGDTAMYLCATSRNKQGSGETQYFGPGTRLLVL.